This entry lists 19 T cell receptor beta chains sequenced from one sample in a study of blood T cell repertoires in COVID-19. The protocol was immunoSEQ multiplex PCR, while the TCRdb copy is restricted to in-frame clones and leaves out a portion. This table holds about 320,000 clones, 75% to 90% found once. Material for sequencing was PBMCs or T cells enriched from blood (not recorded which). The receptors originated from a woman aged 25 to 39 who had been exposed to COVID-19.

This clone was counted a single time. V and J are TRBV28 and TRBJ1-5, with TRBD1 matching over 7 bases. The trim removed 6 bases at V and 5 bases at J, leaving 1 base unmatched. In germline, CDR1 is MDHEN, CDR2 SYDVKM. The CDR3 sequence is 12 residues long. CDR3 in DNA: TGTGCCAGCAGGACAGGGTATCAGCCCCAGCATTTT. The encoded protein is CASRTGYQPQHF.

V gene TRBV27 combines with J gene TRBJ2-5; tentative D call: TRBD1 (5 bases). V gave up 2 bases and J gave up 3 bases, with 13 bases separating them. In germline, CDR1 is MNHEY, CDR2 SMNVEV (reference sequence). This CDR3 comprises 15 residues. The chain's CDR3 is CASSLAQGSKETQYF. CDR3 nucleotides: TGTGCCAGCAGTTTAGCCCAGGGCTCGAAAGAGACCCAGTACTTC.

This chain joins TRBV3-1 (or the pseudogene TRBV3-2) and TRBJ1-1; 8 bases map to TRBD1. Trimming at V came to 0 bases and at J to 4 bases, leaving 4 bases not matched to a gene. In germline, CDR1 is LGHDT, CDR2 YNNKEL (reference sequence). The CDR3 totals 15 residues. In nucleotides, the CDR3 is TGTGCCAGCAGCCAAGATCTACAGGGGGTCACTGAAGCTTTCTTT. Protein product: CASSQDLQGVTEAFF.

This clone has just one count. This chain links TRBV11-2 with TRBJ2-3; 10 nucleotides line up with TRBD1. V shed 6 bases, J shed 5 bases, and the junction held 11 bases outside the gene matches. This CDR3 contains 16 residues. Per the germline V gene, CDR1 is SGHAT and CDR2 is FQNNGV. The CDR3 here is CASRGRGQGSVDTQYF. The CDR3 DNA follows: TGTGCCAGCAGGGGTAGGGGACAGGGGTCAGTAGATACGCAGTATTTT. Complete variable domain (other parts from reference TRBV11-2 and TRBJ2-3): EAGVAQSPRYKIIEKRQSVAFWCNPISGHATLYWYQQILGQGPKLLIQFQNNGVVDDSQLPKDRFSAERLKGVDSTLKIQPAKLEDSAVYLCASRGRGQGSVDTQYFGPGTRLTVL.

The chain carries TRBV29-1 and TRBJ2-7, with TRBD2 matching 7 bases. V dropped 5 bases and J dropped 1; count of bases not matched to a gene: 5. Per germline, CDR1 SQVTM and CDR2 ANQGSEA. CDR3 length: 13 amino acids. In DNA, the CDR3 is TGCAGCGTTTCTGGCGGGAGTTCCTACGAGCAGTACTTC. It is translated as CSVSGGSSYEQYF.

This clone was detected only once. V is TRBV15 and J is TRBJ1-3; 8 bases fit TRBD1. This CDR3 is 17 amino acids long. CDR1 and CDR2 (germline): LNHNV, YYDKDF (reference sequence). J was trimmed by 3 bases and V by 3 bases; bases with no gene match: 10. CDR3 residues: CATSSELPGGRGNTIYF. For the CDR3, the DNA is TGTGCCACCAGCAGTGAGCTGCCAGGGGGCCGTGGAAACACCATATATTTT.

The V gene is TRBV9, the J gene TRBJ2-7, with a possible D match to TRBD2 (5 bases). V shed 2 bases and J shed 5 bases, with 11 bases lying between them. Germline V gene sequence: CDR1 SGDLS, CDR2 YYNGEE. This CDR3 has 13 amino acids. CDR3 coding DNA: TGTGCCAGCAGCGTCGGGGTCAGGAACGAGCAGTACTTC. Encoded protein: CASSVGVRNEQYF.

This clone was counted between two and nine times. The chain employs TRBV5-4 and TRBJ1-1; TRBD1 aligns across 10 bases. CDR1 is SGHNT and CDR2 is YYREEE in the germline V gene (reference sequence). With 9 bases clipped from V and 5 bases from J, the junction kept 19 bases outside the gene matches. The CDR3 spans 17 residues. The CDR3 here is CATQGVLGTGARTEAFF. The CDR3 nucleotides read TGTGCCACCCAGGGGGTCCTGGGGACAGGGGCGAGGACTGAAGCTTTCTTT.

The V call is TRBV28, the J call TRBJ2-2, with TRBD1 matching 7 bases. The junction had 7 bases not matched to a gene; V was cut back by 5 bases and J by 1 base. Germline CDR1 is MDHEN and CDR2 is SYDVKM. The CDR3 sequence is 16 residues long. This CDR3 is CASSPPTGWNTGELFF. The CDR3 nucleotides read TGTGCCAGCAGTCCGCCGACAGGGTGGAACACCGGGGAGCTGTTTTTT.

V usage is TRBV18 and J usage is TRBJ2-2; perhaps TRBD2 as D (6 bases). With 3 bases removed from V and 3 bases from J, the gap between germline ends came to 11 bases. Germline V CDR1 and CDR2: KGHSH, LQKENI. The CDR3 contains 15 residues. CDR3 residues: CASSPRSGDTGELFF. Written as DNA, the CDR3 is TGTGCCAGCTCACCCCGGTCGGGGGACACCGGGGAGCTGTTTTTT. The entire variable domain, with the rest obtained from reference TRBV18 and TRBJ2-2, is as follows: NAGVMQNPRHLVRRRGQEARLRCSPMKGHSHVYWYRQLPEEGLKFMVYLQKENIIDESGMPKERFSAEFPKEGPSILRIQQVVRGDSAAYFCASSPRSGDTGELFFGEGSRLTVL.

The chain links TRBV7-6 to TRBJ1-2, with a possible D match to TRBD1 (5 bases). Trimming left V 2 bases short and J 6 bases short, with 10 bases between. The V gene's germline CDR1 is SGHVS and CDR2 FNYEAQ. The CDR3 covers 13 residues. The CDR3 is CASSLNGGDGYTF. As DNA, the CDR3 is TGTGCCAGCAGCTTAAATGGAGGGGATGGCTACACCTTC.

The V gene is TRBV5-1, the J gene TRBJ2-1; 8 nucleotides agree with TRBD1. The CDR3 has 12 amino acids. Losses at the gene ends were 4 bases for V and 9 bases for J; bases not matched to a gene: 3. Germline lookup yields CDR1 SGHRS and CDR2 YFSETQ. In DNA form, the CDR3 reads TGCGCCAGCAGCCCCGGGACAGGTGAGCAGTTCTTC. Translation gives CASSPGTGEQFF.

The chain employs TRBV19 and TRBJ1-5; 7 bases map to TRBD1. The CDR3 length is 17 residues. V lost 6 bases to trimming and J lost 0 bases; unmatched junction nucleotides: 11. Per the germline V gene, CDR1 is LNHDA and CDR2 is SQIVND (reference sequence). The CDR3 nucleotides read TGTGCCAGTAGCATCTTTCAGACAGGGTATAGCAATCAGCCCCAGCATTTT. Protein sequence: CASSIFQTGYSNQPQHF. Together with reference TRBV19 and TRBJ1-5, the CDR3 gives the full variable domain: DGGITQSPKYLFRKEGQNVTLSCEQNLNHDAMYWYRQDPGQGLRLIYYSQIVNDFQKGDIAEGYSVSREKKESFPLTVTSAQKNPTAFYLCASSIFQTGYSNQPQHFGDGTRLSIL.

The chain links TRBV19 to TRBJ1-1, with D perhaps matching TRBD1 (6 bases). This CDR3 comprises 11 residues. The germline CDR1 and CDR2 sequences are LNHDA and SQIVND (reference sequence). V shed 7 bases and J shed 5 bases, with 8 bases lying between them. The CDR3 is CASIRGTEAFF. CDR3 coding DNA: TGTGCCAGTATAAGGGGGACTGAAGCTTTCTTT.

The genes are TRBV10-3 and TRBJ1-3, with D unclear. The CDR3 runs to 15 residues. V was pared by 0 bases and J by 1 base, with 7 bases between. The germline V gene encodes CDR1 ENHRY and CDR2 SYGVKD. The CDR3 loop reads CAISESTGSGNTIYF. The CDR3 region has the DNA TGTGCCATCAGTGAGTCGACGGGGTCTGGAAACACCATATATTTT.

This chain connects TRBV7-9 to TRBJ2-5; D uncertain. Trimming cost V 6 bases and J 0 bases, with 5 bases left between them. Looked up from germline, CDR1 is SEHNR and CDR2 is FQNEAQ (reference sequence). The CDR3 covers 12 residues. The CDR3, as DNA: TGTGCCAGCAGTCAGTACCAAGAGACCCAGTACTTC. Translation: CASSQYQETQYF.

In this sample, this clone turned up once. The chain employs TRBV5-4 and TRBJ1-2; 7 bases are a match to TRBD1. The CDR3 contains 15 residues. Germline V lookup: CDR1 SGHNT, CDR2 YYREEE (reference sequence). With 3 bases clipped from V and 5 bases from J, the junction kept 10 bases outside the gene matches. Written as DNA, the CDR3 is TGTGCCAGCAGCTCCCGGGACAGTCAGTTTTATGGCTACACCTTC. Its translation: CASSSRDSQFYGYTF.

This clone was counted at least ten times. The chain combines TRBV4-1 with TRBJ1-1; no clear D gene. The V end lost 4 bases, the J end lost 1 base, and 10 bases lay between the germline ends. Germline CDR1 and CDR2: MGHRA and YSYEKL. The CDR3 loop spans 14 amino acids. This chain's CDR3 is CASSLRAANTEAFF. The DNA of the CDR3 is TGCGCCAGCAGCCTCCGAGCGGCGAACACTGAAGCTTTCTTT.

The V and J genes are TRBV15 and TRBJ1-1; TRBD1 matches 9 bases. CDR1 is LNHNV and CDR2 is YYDKDF in the germline V gene (reference sequence). V dropped 3 bases and J dropped 11; count of bases not matched to a gene: 4. The CDR3 consists of 12 residues. In DNA, the CDR3 is TGTGCCACCAGCAGGGAAGGGACAGGGGCTTTCTTT. Translated, it gives CATSREGTGAFF.